A selection of T cell receptor beta chains follows, all from one sample in a study of T cells in Graves' hyperthyroidism and ophthalmopathy. One entry per CDR3 protein results from TCRdb running MiXCR on the multiplex PCR reads. Among around 600,000 distinct CDR3 sequences listed, around 16% were seen once. Sequences were obtained from blood. Receptors originate from a woman aged 30 to 39 with Graves' hyperthyroidism. Both conserved end residues are part of each CDR3. D genes are given only for firm matches. Size tells how often a clone was seen (once, few, many) or the class of an expanded clone, and some rows leave it out.

D gene: -; V gene: TRBV7-9; clone size: many; J gene: TRBJ2-3; CDR3 DNA: TGTGCCAGCAGCTTAGCGGCGCGACGAGGGACCACAGATACGCAGTATTTT; CDR3 protein: CASSLAARRGTTDTQYF
D gene: -; V gene: TRBV12-3/TRBV12-4; clone size: many; J gene: TRBJ2-7; CDR3 DNA: TGTGCCAGCGGGCGGTACACCTACGAGCAGTACTTC; CDR3 protein: CASGRYTYEQYF
D gene: -; V gene: TRBV5-4; clone size: -; J gene: TRBJ2-5; CDR3 DNA: TGTGCCAGCAGCTTGTTTGGCAACGAAGAGACCCAGTACTTC; CDR3 protein: CASSLFGNEETQYF
D gene: TRBD2; V gene: TRBV20-1; clone size: -; J gene: TRBJ2-7; CDR3 DNA: TGCAGTGCTAGAGATAGGAGCGGGAGTAGGTACTACGAGCAGTACTTC; CDR3 protein: CSARDRSGSRYYEQYF
D gene: -; V gene: TRBV30; clone size: many; J gene: TRBJ2-5; CDR3 DNA: TGTGCCTGGGGTTCTCAAGAGACCCAGTACTTC; CDR3 protein: CAWGSQETQYF
D gene: TRBD2; V gene: TRBV20-1; clone size: many; J gene: TRBJ2-1; CDR3 DNA: TGCAGTGCTTTCCTAGCGGGAGAGGGGAATGAGCAGTTCTTC; CDR3 protein: CSAFLAGEGNEQFF
D gene: TRBD2; V gene: TRBV3-1; clone size: -; J gene: TRBJ2-1; CDR3 DNA: TGTGCCAGCAGCCAACTAGCGGGAGATTACTTCTTC; CDR3 protein: CASSQLAGDYFF
D gene: -; V gene: TRBV7-9; clone size: many; J gene: TRBJ2-7; CDR3 DNA: TGTGCCAGCAGCTTAGGTGGGAGCCTATACGAGCAGTACTTC; CDR3 protein: CASSLGGSLYEQYF
D gene: -; V gene: TRBV2; clone size: -; J gene: TRBJ1-3; CDR3 DNA: TGTGCCAGCACGGGTGGTGGAAACACCATATATTTT; CDR3 protein: CASTGGGNTIYF
D gene: TRBD2; V gene: TRBV28; clone size: many; J gene: TRBJ2-5; CDR3 DNA: TGTGCCAGCAGTTTGATGTTTGGGGGGGGGGAGACCCAGTACTTC; CDR3 protein: CASSLMFGGGETQYF
D gene: -; V gene: TRBV15; clone size: many; J gene: TRBJ2-7; CDR3 DNA: TGTGCCACCAGCAGAGGGGTTGGGTACGAGCAGTACTTC; CDR3 protein: CATSRGVGYEQYF
D gene: -; V gene: TRBV12-3/TRBV12-4; clone size: many; J gene: TRBJ2-7; CDR3 DNA: TGTGCCAGCAGTTTAGACCACGGGTACGAGCAGTACTTC; CDR3 protein: CASSLDHGYEQYF
D gene: -; V gene: TRBV20-1; clone size: -; J gene: TRBJ1-4; CDR3 DNA: TGCAGTGCCCCAGTCGGGTCAGACCAGGAGGAAAAACTGTTTTTT; CDR3 protein: CSAPVGSDQEEKLFF
D gene: -; V gene: TRBV2; clone size: many; J gene: TRBJ2-2; CDR3 DNA: TGTGCCAGCAGTGAAGGAAGGGCCACCGGGGAGCTGTTTTTT; CDR3 protein: CASSEGRATGELFF
D gene: TRBD1; V gene: TRBV3-1; clone size: few; J gene: TRBJ1-2; CDR3 DNA: TGTGCCAGCAGCCAAGTAAACCAGGGGGCACGAGGCTACACCTTC; CDR3 protein: CASSQVNQGARGYTF
D gene: TRBD1; V gene: TRBV7-2; clone size: many; J gene: TRBJ2-1; CDR3 DNA: TGTGCCAGCAGTCCCCCAGGGGGCTGGCTCAACAATGAGCAGTTCTTC; CDR3 protein: CASSPPGGWLNNEQFF
D gene: -; V gene: TRBV20-1; clone size: many; J gene: TRBJ2-7; CDR3 DNA: TGCAGTGCTAGAGCGATCTACGAGCAGTACTTC; CDR3 protein: CSARAIYEQYF
D gene: TRBD2; V gene: TRBV10-3; clone size: few; J gene: TRBJ2-7; CDR3 DNA: TGTGCCATCAAGGTAGCGGGAGCTTACGAGCAGTACTTC; CDR3 protein: CAIKVAGAYEQYF
D gene: -; V gene: TRBV2; clone size: many; J gene: TRBJ1-1; CDR3 DNA: TGTGCCAGCTTACAGATTTTAATGAACACTGAAGCTTTCTTT; CDR3 protein: CASLQILMNTEAFF
D gene: TRBD1; V gene: TRBV20-1; clone size: few; J gene: TRBJ2-7; CDR3 DNA: TGCAGTGCCATATCCAGGGGGCTCTACGAGCAGTACTTC; CDR3 protein: CSAISRGLYEQYF
D gene: TRBD2; V gene: TRBV2; clone size: many; J gene: TRBJ2-3; CDR3 DNA: TGTGCCAGCAGGGGGGGGGCGGGGGGAACAGATACGCAGTATTTT; CDR3 protein: CASRGGAGGTDTQYF
D gene: -; V gene: TRBV4-1; clone size: -; J gene: TRBJ1-6; CDR3 DNA: TGCGCCAGCAGCCTAAGACAGGATTCGGATAATTCACCCCTCCACTTT; CDR3 protein: CASSLRQDSDNSPLHF
D gene: TRBD1; V gene: TRBV11-2; clone size: many; J gene: TRBJ2-3; CDR3 DNA: TGTGCCAGCAGCTCGATCCGGGACAGGGGGCTGTCAGATACGCAGTATTTT; CDR3 protein: CASSSIRDRGLSDTQYF
D gene: TRBD2; V gene: TRBV11-2; clone size: few; J gene: TRBJ2-7; CDR3 DNA: TGTGCCAGCAGCCCCCGGAGGGGACTAGCTACCAGCGAGCAGTACTTC; CDR3 protein: CASSPRRGLATSEQYF
D gene: -; V gene: TRBV13; clone size: many; J gene: TRBJ2-2; CDR3 DNA: TGTGCCAGCAGCCCCCCTTCGAGGACCGGGGAGCTGTTTTTT; CDR3 protein: CASSPPSRTGELFF
D gene: -; V gene: TRBV14; clone size: few; J gene: TRBJ1-2; CDR3 DNA: TGTGCCAGCAGCCAAGGGGGGAGAGCTAACTATGGCTACACCTTC; CDR3 protein: CASSQGGRANYGYTF
D gene: -; V gene: TRBV20-1; clone size: many; J gene: TRBJ2-1; CDR3 DNA: TGCAGTGCTAGTGGTTTTTCGGGTGGGAGCTCCTACAATGAGCAGTTCTTC; CDR3 protein: CSASGFSGGSSYNEQFF
D gene: TRBD1; V gene: TRBV3-1; clone size: many; J gene: TRBJ1-2; CDR3 DNA: TGTGCCAGCAGCCTCAGACAGGGAGCTGGCTACACCTTC; CDR3 protein: CASSLRQGAGYTF
D gene: -; V gene: TRBV27; clone size: many; J gene: TRBJ2-3; CDR3 DNA: TGTGCCAGCAGTTTAGTGGACGGGGACTTCACAGATACGCAGTATTTT; CDR3 protein: CASSLVDGDFTDTQYF
D gene: -; V gene: TRBV4-1; clone size: many; J gene: TRBJ1-5; CDR3 DNA: TGCGCCAGCAGCCAAGAACGGGGCGGCCAGCCCCAGCATTTT; CDR3 protein: CASSQERGGQPQHF
D gene: TRBD1; V gene: TRBV5-1; clone size: -; J gene: TRBJ1-4; CDR3 DNA: TGCGCCAGCAGCCCGCCAACAGGGGCAACTAATGAAAAACTGTTTTTT; CDR3 protein: CASSPPTGATNEKLFF